The T cell receptor (beta chain) described here comes from a study of shared clonotypes between healthy human individuals. Study details: A couple of female and a few male donors aged 18 to 49 were enrolled.

The naive CD8 population came from CD45RO-negative cells selected for CCR7, without terminally differentiated effector memory CD45RA+ cells. General study points: Sharing across four donors was highest in naive CD4 (approximately 5%) and lowest in memory CD8 (0.4%). Rarefaction curves obtained for sorted subsets showed sequencing incomplete despite large depth.

Turning to this clone: The antigen is not known.

Only in-frame clones appear in the TCRdb table, and some are missing; sequencing was by immunoSEQ multiplex PCR. The sample comprises about 1,900,000 clones, around 96% of which are singletons, and roughly 1.2% rests with the top ten. The CDR3 covers 13 residues. Germline V gene sequence: CDR1 SNHLY, CDR2 FYNNEI. Trimming cost V 9 bases and J 1 base; bases outside gene matches: 3. Sequenced material: naive CD8+ T cells sorted from blood. The chain recombines TRBV2 with TRBJ1-5; 7 nucleotides line up with TRBD1. This sequence originates from a man aged 18 to 29 in good health. CDR3 protein: CASEQGSNQPQHF. The CDR3 coding sequence is TGTGCCAGTGAACAGGGGAGCAATCAGCCCCAGCATTTT.